This TCR beta chain was identified during a study of brain T cells in children with intractable seizures. Only cases whose brain tissue showed the highest T cell transcript signatures were sequenced. Pre-surgery treatment included at least one anti-epileptic drug. Sequenced by immunoSEQ multiplex PCR; TCRdb stores in-frame clones only, minus some. The table has 50,000 to 80,000 clones, 90% to 96% seen once; the top ten hold roughly 0.38%. V was pared by 0 bases and J by 8 bases, with 28 bases between. The length of the CDR3 is 19 residues. Germline loops: CDR1 MNHEY, CDR2 SVGEGT. About this clone itself: The antigen remains undetermined.

Study findings and constraints: Clones missing pre-surgery may reflect undersampling of that blood sample. Viral specificity was inferred only from CDR3 similarity; HCMV serostatus was unknown.

The rearrangement links TRBV6-2 or TRBV6-3 to TRBJ1-1; D perhaps matches TRBD1 (5 bases). The starting material was peripheral blood, obtained at surgery. The source of this sequence is a boy less than two years old with focal cortical dysplasia and intractable seizures. CDR3 nucleotides: TGTGCCAGCAGTTACTCCTTTTTACGGCTTCGGGACGGACCCCCCGAAGCTTTCTTT. This translates into CASSYSFLRLRDGPPEAFF.